What follows are 21 T cell receptor beta chains derived from one specimen sequenced in a study of blood T cell repertoires in COVID-19. Here immunoSEQ multiplex PCR was the method, and the copy in TCRdb shows in-frame clones only, minus some. The profile covers 130,000 to 150,000 clones, with 88% appearing a single time and roughly a tenth taken by the ten largest. The specimen sequenced was peripheral blood. The receptors were gathered from a man between 45 and 60 years old with active or convalescent COVID-19.

The rearrangement uses TRBV4-2 and TRBJ2-7; 8 nucleotides line up with TRBD2. This CDR3 comprises 16 residues. The trim removed 0 bases at V and 2 bases at J, leaving 6 bases unmatched. Germline CDR1 LGHNA, CDR2 YNFKEQ. CDR3 loop: CASSQDSSGAAYEQYF. Here the CDR3 DNA reads TGTGCCAGCAGCCAAGATAGTAGCGGGGCCGCCTACGAGCAGTACTTC.

This clone was counted a single time. This chain connects TRBV27 to TRBJ1-6, with D possibly TRBD1 on 5 matching bases. V dropped 6 bases and J dropped 7 bases, with 13 bases sitting between them. Germline CDR1 reads MNHEY; CDR2 reads SMNVEV (reference sequence). The CDR3 runs 14 residues. CDR3 sequence (DNA): TGTGCCAGCAGCAGACAGACAACCAATTCACCCCTCCACTTT. Its translation: CASSRQTTNSPLHF.

This CDR3 reads CASSWGQQGAGELFF. As DNA, the CDR3 is TGTGCCAGCAGTTGGGGGCAGCAGGGTGCCGGGGAGCTGTTTTTT. The V gene is TRBV6-5, the J gene TRBJ2-2, with a tentative D call TRBD1 (6 bases). The CDR3 is 15 amino acids. Between the trimmed V and J ends, which lost 4 bases and 6 bases, there was a span of 15 bases. Germline V lookup: CDR1 MNHEY, CDR2 SVGAGI.

Only one count was recorded for this clone. The chain has TRBV10-3 and TRBJ2-3; D unresolved. Trimming stripped 7 bases from V and 0 bases from J, with 8 bases between. Germline assignment: CDR1 ENHRY and CDR2 SYGVKD. This CDR3 spans 13 amino acids. CDR3 in DNA: TGTGCCATCACAAACGGGAGCACAGATACGCAGTATTTT. Its translation is CAITNGSTDTQYF.

This clone was recorded only once. The chain couples TRBV18 to TRBJ2-5; TRBD1 agrees at 7 bases. The CDR3 runs 13 residues. Trimming cost V 5 bases and J 2 bases; bases outside gene matches: 2. Germline-derived CDR1 and CDR2 are KGHSH and LQKENI. CDR3 in DNA: TGTGCCAGCTCAGGGACAGTGCAAGAGACCCAGTACTTC. Protein: CASSGTVQETQYF.

The genes are TRBV7-9 and TRBJ1-1; tentative D call: TRBD1 (6 bases). Germline assignment: CDR1 SEHNR and CDR2 FQNEAQ (reference sequence). The CDR3 is made up of 14 amino acids. The V gene lost 5 bases and the J gene lost 5 bases, with 15 bases spanning the gap. The CDR3 protein is CASSRGTSNTEAFF. CDR3 coding DNA: TGTGCCAGCAGCCGAGGGACATCTAATACTGAAGCTTTCTTT.

CDR3 sequence (DNA): TGTGCCAGCAGCTTATGGACAGAAGAGACCCAGTACTTC. Its protein is CASSLWTEETQYF. J is TRBJ2-5 and V is TRBV13; D possibly corresponds to TRBD1 (6 bases). Germline CDR1 PRHDT, CDR2 FYEKMQ (reference sequence). V dropped 2 bases and J dropped 3 bases, with 7 bases sitting between them. This CDR3 comprises 13 residues.

The chain's CDR3 is CASRRSGSAPLHF. The CDR3 nucleotides are TGTGCCAGCAGGAGATCGGGGTCGGCACCCCTCCACTTT. J is TRBJ1-6 and V is TRBV12-3 or TRBV12-4; D not resolved. The V end was cut by 6 bases, the J end by 11 bases, with 14 bases between. The CDR3 spans 13 residues.

This clone was seen more than once but under ten times. This chain connects TRBV28 to TRBJ1-4; D unclear. CDR1 is MDHEN, CDR2 SYDVKM, per germline. The CDR3 has 15 amino acids. The germline V and J ends were trimmed by 7 bases and 2 bases, with 14 bases remaining between them. CDR3 residues: CASTLGPATNEKLFF. The CDR3 nucleotides read TGTGCCAGCACCCTTGGGCCAGCCACTAATGAAAAACTGTTTTTT.

The J gene is TRBJ2-2, the V gene TRBV28; 13 bases line up with TRBD2. Germline CDR1 is MDHEN and CDR2 is SYDVKM. The ends lost 6 bases at V and 5 bases at J; junction bases unmatched: 3. There are 15 residues in the CDR3. CDR3 bases: TGTGCCAGCAGACTGGGACTAGCGGGGACCGGGGAGCTGTTTTTT. Translated, it gives CASRLGLAGTGELFF.

The chain joins TRBV14 to TRBJ1-2, with D uncertain. The V end lost 1 base, the J end lost 3 bases, and 9 bases lay between the germline ends. The germline V gene has CDR1 SGHDN and CDR2 FVKESK. The CDR3 totals 14 residues. The CDR3 is CASSQGALDYGYTF. The CDR3 DNA follows: TGTGCCAGCAGCCAAGGGGCGTTAGACTATGGCTACACCTTC.

This rearrangement joins TRBV7-3 to TRBJ1-1; a possible D gene is TRBD1 (6 bases). Trimming cost V 5 bases and J 0 bases, with 13 bases left between them. Germline V gives CDR1 SGHTA, CDR2 FQGTGA. The length of the CDR3 is 15 residues. The CDR3 bases are TGTGCCAGCAGCCCGGGGGGGGCTATGAACACTGAAGCTTTCTTT. Its translation: CASSPGGAMNTEAFF.

The chain combines TRBV5-1 with TRBJ1-1; 8 bases map to TRBD1. Trimming removed 4 bases from V and 1 base from J; junction bases left unmatched: 6. The length of the CDR3 is 15 residues. Germline V gene sequence: CDR1 SGHRS, CDR2 YFSETQ. This CDR3 reads CASSPRTGTNTEAFF. Written as DNA, the CDR3 is TGCGCCAGCAGCCCCAGGACAGGGACGAACACTGAAGCTTTCTTT.

Only a few counts were recorded for this clone. The J gene is TRBJ2-7, the V gene TRBV4-2; 12 nucleotides match TRBD2. Germline V gene sequence: CDR1 LGHNA, CDR2 YNFKEQ. The CDR3 is made up of 16 amino acids. Trimming removed 4 bases from V and 2 bases from J; junction bases left unmatched: 6. The CDR3 sequence: CASSPASSGRAYEQYF. CDR3 nucleotide sequence: TGTGCCAGCAGCCCCGCCTCTAGCGGGAGGGCCTACGAGCAGTACTTC.

The rearrangement joins TRBV27 to TRBJ2-7; 7 bases map to TRBD2. V was pared by 2 bases and J by 3 bases, with 4 bases of the junction left unmatched. The CDR3 extends over 14 amino acids. Germline V CDR1 and CDR2: MNHEY, SMNVEV (reference sequence). The CDR3 DNA is TGTGCCAGCAGTTTAGGGGGGAGGGGCTACGAGCAGTACTTC. It is translated as CASSLGGRGYEQYF.

V and J are TRBV5-1 and TRBJ1-6, with a weak D call TRBD1 (5 bases). Trimming left V 0 bases short and J 11 bases short, with 12 bases between. The CDR3 is 14 residues long. Germline V CDR1 and CDR2: SGHRS, YFSETQ. CDR3 nucleotide sequence: TGCGCCAGCAGCTTGGTACAGGCCGTGACACCCCTCCACTTT. Its protein is CASSLVQAVTPLHF.

The table lists this clone with a count of one. The chain employs TRBV6-5 and TRBJ2-7; D perhaps matches TRBD1 (6 bases). CDR1 is MNHEY, CDR2 SVGAGI, per germline. V gave up 2 bases and J gave up 2 bases, with 13 bases separating them. The CDR3 length is 15 residues. The CDR3 loop is CASSYASRDTYEQYF. As DNA, the CDR3 is TGTGCCAGCAGTTACGCCTCCCGGGACACCTACGAGCAGTACTTC.

This chain links TRBV6-2 or TRBV6-3 with TRBJ2-5; a possible D gene is TRBD1 (6 bases). The CDR3 consists of 13 residues. The germline V gene encodes CDR1 MNHEY and CDR2 SVGEGT. Trimming removed 7 bases from V and 4 bases from J, with 13 bases in between. The CDR3 nucleotides read TGTGCCAGCACCCCGACAGGTCGAGAGACCCAGTACTTC. Translating gives CASTPTGRETQYF.

The V call is TRBV5-4, the J call TRBJ2-7, with 8 bases identical to TRBD1. CDR1 is SGHNT, CDR2 YYREEE, per germline (reference sequence). V was pared by 3 bases and J by 2 bases, with 7 bases of the junction left unmatched. The CDR3 is 15 residues long. In DNA form, the CDR3 reads TGTGCCAGCAGCTCCGGGGACAGGCTCCCCTACGAGCAGTACTTC. Its translation: CASSSGDRLPYEQYF. Full variable domain (rest looked up from reference TRBV5-4 and TRBJ2-7): ETGVTQSPTHLIKTRGQQVTLRCSSQSGHNTVSWYQQALGQGPQFIFQYYREEENGRGNFPPRFSGLQFPNYSSELNVNALELDDSALYLCASSSGDRLPYEQYFGPGTRLTVT.

The chain uses TRBV19 and TRBJ2-1; 13 bases align to TRBD2. J was trimmed by 2 bases and V by 5 bases; bases with no gene match: 3. The CDR3 runs to 16 residues. Germline V gives CDR1 LNHDA, CDR2 SQIVND (reference sequence). The CDR3 region has the DNA TGTGCCAGTAGTTTGGGACTAGCGGGGCCCTACAATGAGCAGTTCTTC. Protein: CASSLGLAGPYNEQFF. Variable domain in full (rest from reference TRBV19 and TRBJ2-1): DGGITQSPKYLFRKEGQNVTLSCEQNLNHDAMYWYRQDPGQGLRLIYYSQIVNDFQKGDIAEGYSVSREKKESFPLTVTSAQKNPTAFYLCASSLGLAGPYNEQFFGPGTRLTVL.

CDR3: CASSEAGGLSYEQYF. Here the CDR3 DNA reads TGTGCCAGCAGTGAAGCAGGGGGCCTCTCCTACGAGCAGTACTTC. The gene calls are TRBV2 and TRBJ2-7, with 7 bases aligning to TRBD1. Germline CDR1 is SNHLY and CDR2 is FYNNEI. V shed 0 bases, J shed 0 bases, and the junction held 2 bases outside the gene matches. The CDR3 runs 15 residues.